This TCR beta chain stems from a study of Graves' ophthalmopathy and Graves' hyperthyroidism. This clonotype was counted many times. Investigators amplified TCR beta CDR3 regions from RNA transcripts. Following a first-round RT-PCR that used HTBI primers, a second-round multiplex PCR was carried out. One entry per CDR3 protein results from TCRdb running MiXCR on the multiplex PCR reads. The repertoire holds approximately 410,000 distinct CDR3 sequences, approximately 15% seen once, with roughly 7% in the top ten. Germline trimming cut 3 bases from V and 1 base from J; bases unmatched to any gene: 6. The CDR3 totals 14 residues. CDR1 DFQATT and CDR2 SNEGSKA come from the germline V gene (reference sequence).

This TCR derives from a woman aged 18-30 years with stable Graves' hyperthyroidism. The chain carries TRBV20-1 and TRBJ2-7, with 7 bases fitting TRBD1. Sequencing was performed on peripheral blood. CDR3 loop: CSASPGQTSYEQYF. The CDR3 coding sequence is TGCAGTGCTAGTCCGGGACAGACGTCCTACGAGCAGTACTTC.